Detailed here is one T cell receptor beta chain. These data are taken from a study of T cells of healthy individuals. From the 5' RACE reads, TCRdb called clonotypes with MiXCR, one entry per CDR3 protein. The sample has 90,000 to 100,000 distinct CDR3 sequences, roughly 15% seen once. This clonotype originated in a human donor in good health.

CDR3 amino acids: CASSSQDRDTQYF. DNA of the CDR3: TGTGCCAGCAGTTCCCAGGACAGGGATACGCAGTATTTT. The chain recombines TRBV28 with TRBJ2-3; 7 nucleotides line up with TRBD1. Losses at the gene ends were 4 bases for V and 6 bases for J; bases not matched to a gene: 4. The CDR3 is 13 amino acids. Germline V gives CDR1 MDHEN, CDR2 SYDVKM.